This passage covers 13 T cell receptor beta chains from one sample sequenced in a study of post-analysis software for immune sequencing data (dated by TCRdb to the mid-2010s). What the research found in general, with its limitations: Patients showed significantly higher frequencies than controls for 4 or 5 TRBV segments, among them TRBV5-6, TRBV5-1 and TRBV20-1.

The library was made by PCR. TCRdb lists the instrument as Illumina HiSeq 2500. To reduce PCR and sequencing biases, unique molecular identifiers were built into the TCR beta cDNA libraries. TCRdb ran its own pipeline on the public reads, namely fastp trimming at Q25 and MiXCR clone calling, and kept in-frame beta chains. Every CDR3 protein is listed once, alongside the most common genes and DNA of its rows. In all, the sample holds hundreds of thousands of distinct CDR3 sequences, and 25% to 30% of those were seen once. The ten biggest clones cover more than 0.45% of the sample. These receptors have no known antigen. The sequenced sample consisted of blood. These receptor sequences come from a girl aged 5-17 years with multiple sclerosis.

As regards this clonotype: Mismatch with germline at one junction end may stem from a read error. The V and J genes are TRBV7-7 and TRBJ2-6; D may correspond to TRBD1 or TRBD2 (5 bases each). This CDR3 contains 15 residues. Germline-derived CDR1 and CDR2 are SSHAT and FNYEAQ (reference sequence). CDR3 sequence (DNA): TGTGCTAGCAGCCCTGGCGCCTCTGGGACCAACGTCCCGACTTTC. This translates into CASSPGASGTNVPTF.

This clonotype was picked up a small number of times. Here the CDR3 DNA reads TGCAGTGCTCCTAGCGGGGGTATCACAGATACGCAGTATTTT. It translates to CSAPSGGITDTQYF. This sequence joins TRBV20-1 and TRBJ2-3, with 10 positions matching TRBD2. This CDR3 has 14 amino acids. Trimming removed 5 bases from V and 2 bases from J; junction bases left unmatched: 4. The germline V gene has CDR1 DFQATT and CDR2 SNEGSKA (reference sequence).

The chain recombines TRBV7-9 with TRBJ2-7; the D is unclear. V was trimmed by 7 bases and J by 5 bases, leaving 15 bases between them. The germline V gene encodes CDR1 SEHNR and CDR2 FQNEAQ (reference sequence). The CDR3 is 13 residues long. In DNA, the CDR3 is TGTGCCAGCACCCTGGCCGGACCGAACGAGCAGTACTTC. This encodes CASTLAGPNEQYF.

The V gene is TRBV6-5, the J gene TRBJ2-3; no firm D call. Germline CDR1 is MNHEY and CDR2 is SVGAGI. This CDR3 is 16 amino acids long. V lost 0 bases, J lost 5 bases, and 15 bases lay in between. The CDR3 protein is CASSYSGRPSGDTQYF. The CDR3, as DNA: TGTGCCAGCAGTTACTCAGGTCGCCCATCGGGAGATACGCAGTATTTT.

V gene TRBV10-3 combines with J gene TRBJ1-5; 8 nucleotides line up with TRBD1. After removal of 5 bases from V and 7 bases from J, the junction contained 1 base not matched to a gene. CDR1 and CDR2 (germline): ENHRY, SYGVKD. The CDR3 has 12 residues. The CDR3 bases are TGTGCCATCAGTAACAGGGGGCAGCCCCAGCATTTT. This sequence encodes CAISNRGQPQHF.

The chain couples TRBV6-2 or TRBV6-3 to TRBJ2-1; 10 bases line up with TRBD2. Germline CDR1 and CDR2: MNHEY and SVGEGT. Unmatched junction bases numbered 14, after V lost 3 bases and J lost 6 bases. This CDR3 has 18 residues. This CDR3 reads CASSYKMSGRAWGNEQFF. CDR3 coding DNA: TGTGCCAGCAGTTATAAGATGAGCGGGAGGGCCTGGGGCAATGAGCAGTTCTTC.

This chain joins TRBV7-2 and TRBJ2-4; maybe TRBD2 (7 bases). CDR3 length: 17 amino acids. CDR1 is SGHTA, CDR2 FQGNSA, per germline. Trimming took 1 base from V and 1 from J, leaving 14 bases between them. The CDR3 coding sequence is TGTGCCAGCAGCTTAGATTTTGGCGGGGGCGCCAAAAACATTCAGTACTTC. It encodes CASSLDFGGGAKNIQYF.

Ten or more counts support this clonotype. V and J are TRBV29-1 and TRBJ2-5; D may be TRBD1 (6 bases). Looked up from germline, CDR1 is SQVTM and CDR2 is ANQGSEA. This CDR3 region has 13 residues. CDR3 protein: CGTRTRGFETQYF. The CDR3, as DNA: TGCGGGACAAGAACTCGGGGTTTCGAGACCCAGTACTTC.

CDR3 sequence (DNA): TGTGCCAGCAACCGGTCCGGCAGGGATGAGCAGTTCTTC. Translation: CASNRSGRDEQFF. The chain links TRBV28 to TRBJ2-1; perhaps TRBD1 as D (5 bases). V lost 7 bases and J lost 8, with 15 bases in between. This CDR3 contains 13 residues. CDR1 and CDR2 (germline): MDHEN, SYDVKM.

The rearrangement uses TRBV7-9 and TRBJ2-3; maybe TRBD1 (6 bases). The V end was cut by 5 bases, the J end by 7 bases, with 19 bases between. Germline CDR1 reads SEHNR; CDR2 reads FQNEAQ (reference sequence). The CDR3 sequence is 15 residues long. In DNA form, the CDR3 reads TGTGCCAGCAGCGACCGGGACAAACAACGGCATACGCAGTATTTT. Protein: CASSDRDKQRHTQYF. The complete variable domain, with remaining parts taken from reference TRBV7-9 and TRBJ2-3, reads DTGVSQNPRHKITKRGQNVTFRCDPISEHNRLYWYRQTLGQGPEFLTYFQNEAQLEKSRLLSDRFSAERPKGSFSTLEIQRTEQGDSAMYLCASSDRDKQRHTQYFGPGTRLTVL.

The chain couples TRBV7-7 to TRBJ2-7; TRBD2 might be the D (6 bases). The J call may be faulty, since TRBJ2-5 better matches the DNA end. The germline V gene has CDR1 SSHAT and CDR2 FNYEAQ (reference sequence). This CDR3 contains 13 residues. CDR3 DNA: TGTGCCAGCAGCGCACAACGGGAGGAGACCCAGTACTTC. This gives the protein CASSAQREETQYF.

The gene calls are TRBV6-2 or TRBV6-3 and TRBJ1-2, with TRBD1 as a possible D gene (5 bases). Trimming stripped 0 bases from V and 10 bases from J, with 15 bases between. This CDR3 contains 14 residues. The germline gives CDR1 MNHEY, CDR2 SVGEGT. The CDR3 here is CASSYSIGATAYTF. The CDR3 region has the DNA TGTGCCAGCAGTTACTCGATAGGGGCCACAGCCTACACCTTC.

This clonotype was picked up a small number of times. This sequence joins TRBV6-5 and TRBJ1-1, with D possibly being TRBD1 (5 bases). The CDR3 sequence is 15 residues long. Trimming pared 5 bases from V and 0 bases from J, leaving 13 bases between. CDR1 MNHEY and CDR2 SVGAGI come from the germline V gene. CDR3 nucleotide sequence: TGTGCCAGCAGTCCCAGGGTGGGGCTGAACACTGAAGCTTTCTTT. It codes for CASSPRVGLNTEAFF.